This section outlines one T cell receptor beta chain sequence together with its context. These data are taken from a study of blood T cell repertoires in COVID-19. For the study at large: Researchers got acute and convalescent COVID-19 samples from the United States, Italy and Spain. T cells, B-cell-depleted T cells, or PBMCs supplied cDNA or gDNA.

CDR1 is SGHNT and CDR2 is YENEEA in the germline V gene. Trimming cost V 2 bases and J 2 bases; bases outside gene matches: 5. The CDR3 contains 16 residues. As originally analysed: Cell counts per sample came from amplifying reference gene primers. Some clones are missing from TCRdb's copy, which holds only in-frame ones; the method was immunoSEQ multiplex PCR. From that table come the V and J calls and clone size; the DNA was used to work out D and trimming. The sample includes about 15,000 clones, over 75% of them seen just once. The specimen was peripheral blood. The chain joins TRBV11-3 to TRBJ1-2, with 10 bases fitting TRBD1. This TCR was sampled from a human donor in a cohort sampled during active COVID-19. The CDR3 loop is CASSLRQGARNYGYTF. The CDR3 nucleotides are TGTGCCAGCAGCTTAAGACAGGGGGCGCGGAACTATGGCTACACCTTC.